Here is one T cell receptor (beta chain) with its context. Its matching antigen is unknown. Data came from immunoSEQ multiplex PCR; TCRdb stores just in-frame clones and leaves some out. The table includes approximately 150,000 clones, about nine tenths detected once. The sample belongs to a study of T cell responses to AZD1222 COVID-19 vaccine. Study-level results: With two AZD1222 doses given, Spike-specific TCR breadth and depth both rose. A mostly white British donor set with more females was recruited, and clonal diversity was possibly underestimated. In all cases, repertoires were sampled only after the peak T cell response.

V was pared by 9 bases and J by 4 bases, with 10 bases between. The CDR3 loop spans 11 amino acids. CDR1 and CDR2 (germline): MNHEY, SVGAGI. The receptor was derived from an adult in good health. This specimen consisted of peripheral blood, obtained on day 0 of AZD1222 vaccination. The chain employs TRBV6-5 and TRBJ2-7; D remains ambiguous. CDR3 bases: TGTGCCAGTTCAAAGGGATACGAGCAGTACTTC. It yields the protein CASSKGYEQYF.